This T cell receptor (beta chain) was captured in a study of graft-versus-host responses after intestinal transplantation (dated by TCRdb to about 2021). About the full investigation: The transplants that recipients got were multivisceral, liver-intestinal, or isolated intestinal. A peak of at least 4% donor T cells among recipient peripheral blood mononuclear cells was the definition used for donor T cell macrochimerism. A cohort of roughly 25 intestinal transplant recipients, including one retransplant, was enrolled, and 3 patients lacking pretransplant specimens were excluded. Every recipient was given anti-thymocyte globulin induction, followed by 3 to 4 years of maintenance tacrolimus and steroids. Rather than being sequenced by the commercial service, samples from a few later patients were sequenced in-house on an Illumina MiSeq and processed with MiXCR. Alloreactive clones were identified by sequencing pre-transplant mixed lymphocyte reaction products and comparing them with unstimulated pre-transplant donor and recipient T cells. After intestinal transplantation, graft-versus-host and host-versus-graft alloreactive T cell clones in the graft, circulation and bone marrow were tracked using bulk TCR-beta CDR3 sequencing.

The sample's time point label is to be understood as: cells obtained before transplantation from donor or recipient. CD3+CD4+ and CD3+CD8+ populations were FACS-sorted from unstimulated pre-transplant donor and recipient cells taken from spleen or lymph nodes. What the authors observed across the whole study: High GvH to HvG T cell clonal ratios were observed in the allografts of patients with donor T cell macrochimerism. Early after transplant, peak levels of circulating GvH clones were found to be associated with declines in HvG clones. GvH clones turned up in recipient bone marrow, with some appearing earlier in ileal mucosa or blood, a pattern consistent with an intestinal mucosal origin. The conclusions were limited by the relatively low number and heterogeneity of the intestinal transplant patients.

Note on this clone: Its antigen remains unidentified. Within one base of it there is no much larger clone, and no base qualities were kept.

The CDR3 runs 15 residues from the cysteine to the phenylalanine. The retained sequence is limited to the CDR3, 45 bases, with the frame set at the first base. V is pared back by 5 bases and J by 6 bases, with 19 bases lying between the germline termini. CDR1 and CDR2 (PRHDT, FYEKMQ) derive from the germline V gene (reference sequence). Receptor amplification or capture employed the immunoSEQ multiplex PCR assay. For most patients, genomic DNA was isolated with the Qiagen DNeasy Blood and Tissue Kit and shipped frozen to Adaptive Biotechnologies for TCR sequencing. For most patients, high-throughput TCR-beta CDR3 sequencing of genomic DNA was performed by Adaptive Biotechnologies. The authors' analysis ran thus. TCR sequencing data were retrieved from Adaptive's ImmunoSEQ software for 15 to 20 patients, whereas a few other patients were processed with MiXCR and VDJtools. To correct CD4 versus CD8 sorting errors, sequences present in both subsets at a frequency ratio below 5:1 were removed. CDR3 nucleotide sequences shared by donor and recipient were removed because the origin of these sequences could not be assigned. To be classed as alloreactive, a clone needed at least 2-fold expansion over unstimulated cells and a minimum CFSE-low frequency of 0.002% (template counts) or 0.001% (read counts). Clones were considered mappable if detected in sequenced pre-transplant spleen, lymph node, or MLR CFSE-low populations of the donor or recipient. Cumulative frequency of alloreactive clones was calculated as a percentage of all sequences weighted by copy number. TCRdb took this table from immuneACCESS and kept in-frame rearrangements with V and J called. Such tables lack part of the clones; where checked against another copy, unresolved V genes explain under half of the gap, and the rest is unexplained. That table gives V, J and clone size, and the DNA gave D and trimming. The sample data list under 100,000 clones, and around 93% of these were observed just once. The ten top clones hold less than 1.5% of the sample.

The sequence was collected from a human donor who was the organ donor for an intestinal transplant. In this chain, TRBV13 is recombined with TRBJ1-1; TRBD1 might be the D gene, on 6 matching bases. Sequenced material: unstimulated CD8+ T cells sorted from spleen or lymph node cells, taken before transplant. CDR3 sequence: CASSLQGLSNAEAFF. The DNA sequence is as follows: TGTGCCAGCAGCCTACAGGGTCTTAGTAATGCTGAAGCTTTCTTT.